The entry below gives a single T cell receptor beta chain sequence along with its context. Its antigen is unknown. This entry belongs to a study of graft-versus-host responses after intestinal transplantation. Only in-frame clones appear in the TCRdb table, and some are missing; sequencing was by immunoSEQ multiplex PCR. The sample carries about 110,000 clones, roughly 93% recorded once. The material was unstimulated CD8+ T cells sorted from spleen or lymph node cells, obtained before transplant. This TCR derives from a human donor who was the organ donor for an intestinal transplant.

The CDR3 sequence is CASSLGLAGGYEQFF. The DNA for the CDR3 is TGTGCCAGCAGCTTGGGACTAGCGGGAGGGTATGAGCAGTTCTTC. The gene calls are TRBV7-9 and TRBJ2-1; 16 bases match TRBD2. The trim removed 3 bases at V and 8 bases at J, leaving 1 base unmatched. From germline, CDR1 is SEHNR and CDR2 FQNEAQ (reference sequence). This CDR3 has 15 amino acids.